This T cell receptor beta chain was documented in a study of liver allograft versus peripheral blood T cells. Study context: Comparisons were made between T cell receptor repertoires found in transplanted livers and those circulating in recipients' peripheral blood. Study-level results: Differences were reported between the T cell receptor repertoires inside liver allografts and those that were detected in peripheral blood.

With regard to this clonotype: Its antigen is unknown.

Trimming took 5 bases from V and 5 from J; bases not matched to a gene: 10. The CDR3 runs 16 residues. The germline V gene encodes CDR1 LNHDA and CDR2 SQIVND (reference sequence). TCRdb used MiXCR to reprocess the reads, holding one entry per CDR3 protein. The sample carries approximately 15,000 distinct CDR3 sequences, approximately 20% recorded once. This receptor was taken from a human patient who had a liver transplant. The graft donor may have given rise to some T cells. The V gene is TRBV19, the J gene TRBJ1-5; 9 bases fit TRBD1. The CDR3 DNA reads as TGTGCCAGTAGTCTAGCTGGAAACAGGGGGCATCAGCCCCAGCATTTT. Protein sequence: CASSLAGNRGHQPQHF.